These 26 T cell receptor beta chains originate from one sample sequenced in a study of tumor and adjacent non-tumor tissue in lung cancer. A modified ARM-PCR protocol with three rounds of nested PCR amplified TCRbeta. Using its own MiXCR run on the multiplex PCR reads, TCRdb lists one record per CDR3 protein. The table lists about 90,000 distinct CDR3 sequences, around 76% of them singletons, with 20% to 25% in the top ten. This sample's RNA came from whole unsorted tissue. Distant lung tissue was collected more than 3 cm away from the tumor edge. Material: distant non-tumor lung tissue. The receptors were gathered from a woman aged 50 to 60 with non-small cell lung cancer.

With respect to this clonotype: A read error may account for a junction end that differs from germline. The chain couples TRBV24-1 to TRBJ2-2, with unresolved D. The CDR3 totals 16 residues. Germline CDR1 is KGHDR and CDR2 is SFDVKD. CDR3 DNA: TGTGCCATCAGTGATTTGCCCCCGGCGAACAACGGCGAGCTGTTTTTT. Translation gives CAISDLPPANNGELFF.

This rearrangement joins TRBV6-1 to TRBJ1-2; D gene unclear. V shed 5 bases and J shed 3 bases, with 16 bases lying between them. In germline, CDR1 is MNHNS, CDR2 SASEGT. This CDR3 has 15 amino acids. The CDR3 here is CASSPTGLGDYGYTF. In DNA form, the CDR3 reads TGTGCCAGCAGTCCTACCGGACTCGGAGACTATGGCTACACCTTC.

Notes on this clonotype: A read error may account for a junction end that differs from germline. The V and J genes are TRBV7-9 and TRBJ2-2; D not resolved. Germline V gives CDR1 SEHNR, CDR2 FQNEAQ (reference sequence). There are 16 residues in the CDR3. The CDR3 is CVSSLRDWTNTGELFF. The CDR3 coding sequence is TGTGTCAGCAGCTTGAGAGACTGGACGAACACCGGGGAGCTGTTTTTT.

To note about this clonotype: Here the CDR3 omits its conserved ending phenylalanine or tryptophan, so a read error is the likely source. The chain recombines TRBV20-1 with TRBJ2-3; TRBD2 is a possible D gene (6 bases). The germline V and J ends were trimmed by 2 bases and 0 bases, with 12 bases remaining between them. This CDR3 has 15 amino acids. Per germline, CDR1 DFQATT and CDR2 SNEGSKA (reference sequence). The CDR3 nucleotides read TGCAGTGCTAGAAACCCAGGGACTAGCACAGATACGCAGTATGTT. This encodes CSARNPGTSTDTQYV.

V and J are TRBV30 and TRBJ2-3; 8 nucleotides align to TRBD1. The V and J ends lost 3 bases and 10 bases, in that order; junction bases with no gene match: 15. The CDR3 is 15 amino acids. Germline CDR1 GTSNPN, CDR2 SVGIG (reference sequence). The CDR3 protein is CAWRIRGLVTNAQYF. The CDR3 DNA follows: TGTGCCTGGAGGATCAGGGGGCTTGTTACAAATGCGCAGTATTTT.

A note on this clonotype: This may be a read error: a much more frequent sequence differs by one nucleotide. The chain has TRBV24-1 and TRBJ2-1; TRBD1 agrees at 8 bases. This CDR3 spans 16 amino acids. V gave up 4 bases and J gave up 6 bases; unmatched junction bases: 10. The germline V gene encodes CDR1 KGHDR and CDR2 SFDVKD. CDR3: CATSDPGGSWSNEQFF. The CDR3 DNA follows: TGTGCCACCAGTGACCCAGGGGGCTCCTGGTCCAATGAGCAGTTCTTC.

The chain uses TRBV24-1 and TRBJ1-1; TRBD1 matches 8 bases. Trimming removed 8 bases from V and 3 bases from J; junction bases left unmatched: 19. This CDR3 is 18 amino acids long. The germline V gene has CDR1 KGHDR and CDR2 SFDVKD. CDR3 sequence: CATTVSSDRGGRYTEAFF. Here the CDR3 DNA reads TGTGCCACCACTGTATCGTCTGACAGGGGAGGAAGATACACTGAAGCTTTCTTT.

The V call is TRBV7-9, the J call TRBJ2-7; D is uncertain. CDR3 size: 15 residues. Germline assignment: CDR1 SEHNR and CDR2 FQNEAQ (reference sequence). Trimming cost V 2 bases and J 13 bases, with 24 bases left between them. CDR3 nucleotides: TGTGCCAGCAGCTTAATGGCCAGTTTAAAGTACGAGCCATACTTC. Translated: CASSLMASLKYEPYF.

This clonotype was seen a few times. A junction boundary mismatches the germline segment, possibly from a read error. The J gene is TRBJ1-5, the V gene TRBV12-3 or TRBV12-4; D is uncertain. This CDR3 comprises 14 residues. CDR3 in amino acids: CVSSLREDNQPQHF. DNA for the CDR3: TGTGTCAGCAGTTTAAGGGAAGATAATCAGCCCCAGCATTTT.

This clonotype was seen more than once but under ten times. The chain links TRBV29-1 to TRBJ2-7; D might be TRBD1 (6 bases). V lost 4 bases, J lost 2 bases, and 18 bases lay in between. CDR1 and CDR2 from the germline V gene are SQVTM and ANQGSEA. The CDR3 has 15 residues. The CDR3 loop reads CSVVVLTGHPYEQYF. Written as DNA, the CDR3 is TGCAGCGTTGTGGTCCTAACGGGACATCCCTACGAGCAGTACTTC.

Remarks on this clonotype: This may be a read error, as it is one base from a much larger clone. The chain has TRBV19 and TRBJ1-2, with 9 nucleotides matching TRBD1. Germline V gene sequence: CDR1 LNHDA, CDR2 SQIVND (reference sequence). CDR3 size: 13 residues. This CDR3 is CANSTTGGDGYTF. CDR3 bases: TGTGCCAATAGTACCACAGGGGGCGACGGCTACACCTTC.

Comment on this clonotype: Germline and junction disagree at one end, which may indicate a read error. The chain links TRBV6-2 or TRBV6-3 to TRBJ2-1; the match to TRBD2 covers 10 bases. The CDR3 extends over 16 amino acids. Germline CDR1 is MNHEY and CDR2 is SVGEGT. CDR3 nucleotide sequence: TGTGCCAGCAGTCCTCGGACTAGCGGAGAAGACAATGAGCATTTCTTC. It codes for CASSPRTSGEDNEHFF.

CDR3: CVCSSAGVGEKLFF. For the CDR3, the DNA is TGTGTCTGCAGTTCTGCAGGGGTTGGTGAAAAACTGTTTTTT. The gene calls are TRBV12-3 or TRBV12-4 and TRBJ1-4, with D possibly being TRBD1 (6 bases). The CDR3 is 14 residues long.

This clonotype was seen a few times. The genes are TRBV5-1 and TRBJ1-2; 9 bases agree with TRBD1. Germline lookup yields CDR1 SGHRS and CDR2 YFSETQ. Trimming cost V 2 bases and J 5 bases; bases outside gene matches: 4. This CDR3 region has 14 residues. In nucleotides, the CDR3 is TGCGCCAGCAGCTTTACAGGGGGCGCGTATGGCTACACCTTC. Amino acids: CASSFTGGAYGYTF.

The V and J genes are TRBV6-5 and TRBJ2-7; 8 bases line up with TRBD1. V gave up 7 bases and J gave up 7 bases; unmatched junction bases: 15. Per germline, CDR1 MNHEY and CDR2 SVGAGI. CDR3 length: 15 amino acids. CDR3 sequence reads: CASTALGRGQREQYF. Here the CDR3 DNA reads TGTGCCAGCACCGCGCTCGGCAGGGGGCAAAGAGAGCAGTACTTC.

Concerning this clonotype itself: A junction boundary mismatches the germline segment, possibly from a read error. The chain employs TRBV6-5 and TRBJ2-7; 7 bases map to TRBD2. CDR3 length: 12 residues. CDR1 is MNHEY and CDR2 is SVGAGI in the germline V gene. The CDR3 protein is CASSGGSQEHYF. CDR3 nucleotides: TGTGCCAGCTCCGGCGGGAGCCAGGAGCATTACTTC.

A note on this clonotype: At one boundary the junction diverges from the germline segment, which might be a read error. The J gene is TRBJ2-1, the V gene TRBV6-5; D ambiguous. Germline V lookup: CDR1 MNHEY, CDR2 SVGAGI. The CDR3 totals 14 residues. CDR3 in DNA: TGTACCAGCAGTTACTCTGGGATTAACAATAAGCAGTTCTTC. The encoded protein is CTSSYSGINNKQFF.

As for this clonotype: Without the conserved terminal phenylalanine or tryptophan, this CDR3 likely stems from a read error. The DNA is omitted, as the CDR3 cannot be located on it reliably, and the CDR3 follows TCRdb's listing. The V and J genes are TRBV10-2 and TRBJ2-7; the table's D call TRBD2 went unverified against the DNA. Looked up from germline, CDR1 is WSHSY and CDR2 is SAAADI. The CDR3 has 14 residues if both end residues are counted. CDR3 region: CASSESQGGYEQYL.

This clonotype was counted only a few times. An end of the junction does not agree with germline; a read error may underlie this. The chain joins TRBV4-2 to TRBJ2-7; the D is unclear. In germline, CDR1 is LGHNA, CDR2 YNFKEQ. This CDR3 comprises 12 residues. The CDR3 nucleotides are TGTGCCAGCAGCCAACAAGAGCACGAGCAGCACTTC. This sequence encodes CASSQQEHEQHF.

At least ten counts were recorded for this clonotype. This chain joins TRBV11-2 and TRBJ2-2; the match to TRBD2 covers 9 bases. The germline CDR1 and CDR2 sequences are SGHAT and FQNNGV. The junction had 3 bases not matched to a gene; V was cut back by 3 bases and J by 4 bases. This CDR3 contains 15 residues. DNA for the CDR3: TGTGCCAGCAGCTTGGGCGGGAGGGCCACCGGGGAGCTGTTTTTT. It yields the protein CASSLGGRATGELFF.

Points on this clonotype: At one end the junction does not follow the germline gene, possibly because of a read error. This chain connects TRBV6-5 to TRBJ1-4, with D unclear. This CDR3 region has 14 residues. CDR1 MNHEY and CDR2 SVGAGI come from the germline V gene. CDR3 sequence (DNA): TGTGCCAGCAGCGGGTCTGCAACTTATGAAAAGCTGTTTTTT. Amino acids: CASSGSATYEKLFF.

Notes on this clonotype: The junction departs from the called germline gene at one end, perhaps through a read error. The rearrangement links TRBV11-2 to TRBJ2-7; D not resolved. This CDR3 region has 15 residues. Germline CDR1 and CDR2: SGHAT and FQNNGV. In DNA, the CDR3 is TGTACCAGTAGCTTAGAACCTGACTCTATCTCGACGCAGTACTTC. It is translated as CTSSLEPDSISTQYF.

J is TRBJ2-7 and V is TRBV5-1; D is tentatively TRBD1 or TRBD2 (6 bases each). Germline CDR1 and CDR2: SGHRS and YFSETQ. This CDR3 is built from 15 residues. Trimming shortened V by 4 bases and J by 2 bases, and 16 bases separated the two germline ends. CDR3: CASSLVQEGAYEQYF. In DNA form, the CDR3 reads TGCGCCAGCAGCCTCGTACAGGAGGGGGCCTACGAGCAGTACTTC.

In regard to this clonotype: The junction differs from germline at one of its ends, possibly a read error. The rearrangement links TRBV24-1 to TRBJ2-5; 11 positions agree with TRBD2. Per germline, CDR1 KGHDR and CDR2 SFDVKD. The CDR3 loop spans 19 amino acids. The CDR3 DNA sequence: TGTGCCACCAATGACCAAACGACTAGCGGGACCAGGGGGGCAGAGATCCAGTACTTC. Amino acid sequence: CATNDQTTSGTRGAEIQYF.

Of note for this clonotype: An end of the junction does not agree with germline; a read error may underlie this. This chain connects TRBV4-1 to TRBJ2-1; D may be TRBD2 (6 bases). Germline V lookup: CDR1 MGHRA, CDR2 YSYEKL. The CDR3 has 17 amino acids. CDR3 amino acids: CASSQYRRERPYNEQFF. Written as DNA, the CDR3 is TGCGCCAGCAGCCAATATCGTCGGGAGAGGCCCTACAATGAGCAATTCTTC.

The chain employs TRBV10-2 and TRBJ2-1, with a possible D match to TRBD2 (7 bases). The CDR3 consists of 15 residues. Germline assignment: CDR1 WSHSY and CDR2 SAAADI. The CDR3 region has the DNA TGCACAAGCAGCGGGGCAGGGGTGGGTCACAATGAGCAGTTCTTC. This encodes CTSSGAGVGHNEQFF.